The subject of this entry is one T cell receptor (beta chain). Its target is unknown. Deletions cut 11 bases from V and 7 bases from J, with 20 bases between. The CDR3 extends over 13 amino acids. Per germline, CDR1 MNHNS and CDR2 SASEGT. It was one heparinised blood draw, averaging about 116 mL, that each donor gave. CD45RO/CCR7/CD25/CD127/CD95/CD27 staining was used to isolate CD4+ naive, central memory, regulatory and stem cell-like memory cells by sorting. This entry belongs to a study of beta chain features in type 1 diabetes. General study points: HLA influence on TCRB rearrangement stayed unresolved here. A closer apparent resemblance between naive, central memory and Treg TCRB repertoires was seen in patients than in healthy donors.

Reverse transcribing all isolated RNA meant expressed TCRB transcripts were sequenced. The assay was immunoSEQ multiplex PCR, and TCRdb's table has in-frame clones only and misses some. The sample shows around 500,000 clones, about 10% of them seen only once. J is TRBJ2-5 and V is TRBV6-1, with D maybe TRBD1 (6 bases). The clonotype was recovered from a young woman in good health. What was sequenced was naive CD4+ T cells from blood. As DNA, the CDR3 is TGTGCCGGGGGCGACAGAAGTGTTTTGACCCAGTACTTC. This encodes CAGGDRSVLTQYF.